This T cell receptor beta chain was documented in a study of CXCR3-negative and CXCR3-positive naive CD8 T cells. For the study at large: Sequencing brought in 130 million or so TRB reads altogether, and each library got about 1.5 +/- 0.3 million. General study results and limits: Sequencing showed both naive subsets with comparably high diversity, and memory CD8+ cells much lower. Researchers report that CXCR3-positive naive cells carry more hydrophobic TRB CDR3s than CXCR3-negative naive cells. With respect to TRBV-TRBJ usage, naive CXCR3-negative and CXCR3-positive cells were similar; memory differed. The study inferred TCR strength from TRB CDR3 properties and found comparable surface CD5 between naive subsets.

The length of the CDR3 is 15 residues. Per the germline V gene, CDR1 is MNHEY and CDR2 is SMNVEV (reference sequence). Via 5' RACE with UMI labels, TRB cDNA libraries were prepared. From the 5' RACE reads, TCRdb lists one entry per CDR3 protein and no DNA. This sample contains some 99,000 distinct CDR3 sequences. Concerning this clonotype itself: Its antigen is undetermined.

The genes are TRBV27 and TRBJ2-1. The receptor was isolated from a human donor in good health. Some clones in this sample may be carry-over from other donors' samples. The sequenced sample consisted of naive CXCR3+ CD8+ T cells from blood. The subset: CD45RO-CCR7+CD27+CD95- naive CD8+ T cells expressing CXCR3 (TNR3+). This chain's CDR3 is CASSLDFYGYNEQFF.